The 15 T cell receptor beta chains given below trace back to one sample, sequenced in a study of cytomegalovirus exposure and HLA in healthy donors. The primer mix had 60 Vbeta and 13 Jbeta primers. Data came from immunoSEQ multiplex PCR; TCRdb stores just in-frame clones and leaves some out. The table for this sample gives about 49,000 clones. The specimen sequenced was PBMCs. The receptor source for this set is a man aged 18 to 30 in good health and CMV-seropositive.

The chain employs TRBV19 and TRBJ2-3, with D hard to call. Per germline, CDR1 LNHDA and CDR2 SQIVND (reference sequence). The CDR3 length is 14 residues. V lost 4 bases to trimming and J lost 0 bases, with 8 bases between them. CDR3 bases: TGTGCCAGTAGTAATCTCTCTAGCACAGATACGCAGTATTTT. It specifies CASSNLSSTDTQYF.

V usage is TRBV21-1 and J usage is TRBJ1-4. TRBV21-1 is a documented pseudogene. The CDR3 totals 15 residues. The CDR3: CASSILSSTNEKLFF. CDR3 coding DNA: TGTGCCAGCAGCATCCTTTCCTCAACTAATGAAAAACTGTTTTTT.

The chain recombines TRBV29-1 with TRBJ2-7; tentative D call: TRBD2 (6 bases). Germline V gene data show CDR1 as SQVTM and CDR2 as ANQGSEA. The CDR3 covers 13 residues. Trimming took 3 bases from V and 0 from J, leaving 9 bases between them. The DNA for the CDR3 is TGCAGCGTTGACGCCGGGAGCTCCTACGAGCAGTACTTC. Protein: CSVDAGSSYEQYF.

The rearrangement joins TRBV10-2 to TRBJ2-7; D remains unclear. With 1 base removed from V and 1 base from J, the gap between germline ends came to 5 bases. The CDR3 is made up of 13 amino acids. The germline gives CDR1 WSHSY, CDR2 SAAADI. CDR3 region: CASSEYGSYEQYF. The CDR3, as DNA: TGCGCCAGCAGTGAGTACGGTTCCTACGAGCAGTACTTC.

This chain links TRBV7-6 with TRBJ1-1; TRBD1 matches 9 bases. From germline, CDR1 is SGHVS and CDR2 FNYEAQ. V dropped 5 bases and J dropped 5; count of bases not matched to a gene: 12. This CDR3 region has 16 residues. The CDR3 sequence is CASSPQGGQGTTEAFF. CDR3 bases: TGTGCCAGCAGCCCCCAAGGGGGACAGGGAACAACTGAAGCTTTCTTT.

About this clone itself: Compared with germline, one end of the junction differs, possibly owing to a read error. The V and J genes are TRBV28 and TRBJ1-5; possible D gene TRBD1, 6 bases. The CDR3 runs 15 residues. The germline CDR1 and CDR2 sequences are MDHEN and SYDVKM. In nucleotides, the CDR3 is TGTGCCGGCAGTTTACTAACAGGGAATAATCAGCCCCAGCATTTT. It specifies CAGSLLTGNNQPQHF.

CDR3 bases: TGCGCCAGCAGCCAACCCCCGGGGCACCTAGGGGGTGGAGATACGCAGTATTTT. Amino acids: CASSQPPGHLGGGDTQYF. The chain combines TRBV4-1 with TRBJ2-3; a possible D gene is TRBD1 (6 bases). In germline, CDR1 is MGHRA, CDR2 YSYEKL. There are 18 residues in the CDR3. V was clipped by 2 bases and J by 5 bases, with 23 bases between them.

The chain employs TRBV18 and TRBJ2-2; 9 bases fit TRBD2. CDR1 and CDR2 from the germline V gene are KGHSH and LQKENI. The CDR3 has 16 amino acids. V shed 4 bases, J shed 7 bases, and the junction held 10 bases outside the gene matches. Here the CDR3 DNA reads TGTGCCAGCTCACTTAATAGCGGGAGTCCCCACGGGGAGCTGTTTTTT. It yields the protein CASSLNSGSPHGELFF.

The V gene is TRBV29-1, the J gene TRBJ2-7; TRBD2 matches at 7 bases. Germline-derived CDR1 and CDR2 are SQVTM and ANQGSEA. After removal of 1 base from V and 3 bases from J, the junction contained 6 bases not matched to a gene. This CDR3 contains 14 residues. The CDR3 loop reads CSVEGGRGGYEQYF. CDR3 coding DNA: TGCAGCGTTGAAGGGGGGAGGGGTGGCTACGAGCAGTACTTC.

This sequence joins TRBV5-1 and TRBJ2-3, with TRBD1 matching 9 bases. CDR1 is SGHRS, CDR2 YFSETQ, per germline. V trimming: 4 bases; J trimming: 6 bases; junction bases outside the gene matches: 12. The CDR3 length is 16 residues. CDR3 region: CASSPLRGTGPDTQYF. DNA of the CDR3: TGCGCCAGCAGCCCCCTTCGAGGGACAGGGCCGGATACGCAGTATTTT.

This chain joins TRBV18 and TRBJ2-3; 7 bases line up with TRBD1. V shed 3 bases, J shed 4 bases, and the junction held 4 bases outside the gene matches. CDR1 and CDR2 (germline): KGHSH, LQKENI. The CDR3 sequence is 14 residues long. CDR3 amino acids: CASSPGDRADTQYF. The DNA of the CDR3 is TGTGCCAGCTCACCGGGAGACAGGGCAGATACGCAGTATTTT.

This chain connects TRBV4-2 to TRBJ1-1, with TRBD1 as a possible D gene (5 bases). Germline lookup yields CDR1 LGHNA and CDR2 YNFKEQ. The CDR3 length is 14 residues. V lost 0 bases and J lost 12, with 17 bases in between. The CDR3 loop is CASSQDLGDSETFF. The CDR3, as DNA: TGTGCCAGCAGCCAAGATCTGGGTGACAGTGAGACTTTCTTT.

CDR3 amino acids: CASSPDREETQYF. DNA for the CDR3: TGTGCCAGTAGTCCGGACAGGGAAGAGACCCAGTACTTC. The V gene is TRBV19, the J gene TRBJ2-5; TRBD1 matches at 8 bases. The V gene end was trimmed by 5 bases and the J gene end by 3 bases; junction bases not matched to a gene: 2. CDR1 LNHDA and CDR2 SQIVND come from the germline V gene (reference sequence). The CDR3 is 13 amino acids. Filled out from reference TRBV19 and TRBJ2-5, the complete variable domain reads DGGITQSPKYLFRKEGQNVTLSCEQNLNHDAMYWYRQDPGQGLRLIYYSQIVNDFQKGDIAEGYSVSREKKESFPLTVTSAQKNPTAFYLCASSPDREETQYFGPGTRLLVL.

V and J are TRBV7-3 and TRBJ1-1; D gene uncertain. Germline CDR1 is SGHTA and CDR2 is FQGTGA. The CDR3 length is 13 residues. V was pared by 0 bases and J by 4 bases, with 6 bases between. The CDR3 coding sequence is TGTGCCAGCAGCTTAACGGGCGCCACTGAAGCTTTCTTT. Translated: CASSLTGATEAFF.

The J gene is TRBJ1-2, the V gene TRBV15; D call uncertain. The V gene's germline CDR1 is LNHNV and CDR2 YYDKDF (reference sequence). The CDR3 loop spans 15 amino acids. Trimming shortened V by 0 bases and J by 3 bases, and 11 bases separated the two germline ends. This CDR3 reads CATSRDGRDDYGYTF. CDR3 in DNA: TGTGCCACCAGCAGAGATGGGCGAGATGACTATGGCTACACCTTC.